This T cell receptor (beta chain) was sequenced for a study of blood T cell repertoires in COVID-19. Study context: The cDNA or gDNA used as material had been derived from T cells, B-cell-depleted T cells, or PBMCs.

Method: immunoSEQ multiplex PCR; TCRdb's copy keeps in-frame clones and lacks some. The sample lists under 200,000 clones, roughly nine tenths occurring once. The CDR3 is 16 amino acids. Trimming cost V 4 bases and J 4 bases; bases outside gene matches: 9. The germline CDR1 and CDR2 sequences are SGHNT and YYREEE (reference sequence). The sequence derives from a man between 65 and 85 years old with acute or convalescent COVID-19. Input material: peripheral blood. V gene TRBV5-4 combines with J gene TRBJ2-3, with 10 bases fitting TRBD1. DNA for the CDR3: TGTGCCAGCAGCCCTCGGACAGGGGGAATCGCAGATACGCAGTATTTT. Protein: CASSPRTGGIADTQYF.